The next 6 T cell receptor beta chains were all read from a single sample in a study of long-term antiretroviral therapy in people with HIV. Investigators performed immunoSEQ version v3.0 at survey level. Data came from immunoSEQ multiplex PCR; TCRdb stores just in-frame clones and leaves some out. The table has around 12,000 clones, about 87% seen once. The sample in question was unsorted PBMCs, obtained 2.1 years after starting antiretroviral therapy. All receptors derive from a middle-aged woman with HIV.

To note about this clone: The same CDR3 is also encoded by other DNA sequences in this sample. J is TRBJ2-3 and V is TRBV5-5, with a weak D call TRBD2 (5 bases). Trimming removed 5 bases at V and 0 bases at J, with 7 bases between. The CDR3 is 13 amino acids. The germline V gene has CDR1 SGHKS and CDR2 YYEKEE (reference sequence). The CDR3 nucleotides are TGTGCCAGCAGTGAGGGCAGCACAGATACGCAGTATTTT. This gives the protein CASSEGSTDTQYF. The variable domain in full, completed from reference TRBV5-5 and TRBJ2-3, reads DAGVTQSPTHLIKTRGQQVTLRCSPISGHKSVSWYQQVLGQGPQFIFQYYEKEERGRGNFPDRFSARQFPNYSSELNVNALLLGDSALYLCASSEGSTDTQYFGPGTRLTVL.

This clone turned up a few times. The V and J genes are TRBV7-3 and TRBJ1-2; D not certain. From germline, CDR1 is SGHTA and CDR2 FQGTGA. The length of the CDR3 is 16 residues. Trimming shortened V by 5 bases and J by 4 bases, and 20 bases separated the two germline ends. The CDR3 region is CASSPISRGTVYGYTF. The CDR3 DNA reads as TGTGCCAGCAGCCCCATATCTCGCGGCACCGTCTATGGCTACACCTTC.

The V gene is TRBV18, the J gene TRBJ2-6, with 9 bases aligning to TRBD1. CDR3 size: 17 residues. V was pared by 0 bases and J by 2 bases, with 2 bases of the junction left unmatched. Germline loops: CDR1 KGHSH, CDR2 LQKENI. CDR3 DNA sequence: TGTGCCAGCTCACCACCGACAGGGGGTGCTGGGGCCAACGTCCTGACTTTC. This gives the protein CASSPPTGGAGANVLTF. Full variable domain (missing parts from reference TRBV18 and TRBJ2-6): NAGVMQNPRHLVRRRGQEARLRCSPMKGHSHVYWYRQLPEEGLKFMVYLQKENIIDESGMPKERFSAEFPKEGPSILRIQQVVRGDSAAYFCASSPPTGGAGANVLTFGAGSRLTVL.

CDR3 coding DNA: TGTGCCAGCAGCGTAGCCTCCCGGGGCGAGCAGTACTTC. This encodes CASSVASRGEQYF. This sequence joins TRBV9 and TRBJ2-7, with a possible D match to TRBD2 (5 bases). V was trimmed by 0 bases and J by 6 bases, leaving 10 bases between them. Germline values: CDR1 SGDLS, CDR2 YYNGEE. CDR3 length equals 13 residues.

The genes are TRBV30 and TRBJ1-4; D remains ambiguous. The CDR3 extends over 12 amino acids. Germline V lookup: CDR1 GTSNPN, CDR2 SVGIG (reference sequence). Trimming left V 0 bases short and J 11 bases short, with 10 bases between. CDR3 sequence (DNA): TGTGCCTGGAGTGTAGGCAGATTCAAACTGTTTTTT. Its protein is CAWSVGRFKLFF.

The chain is built from TRBV18 and TRBJ2-3; possibly TRBD1 for D (5 bases). The CDR3 runs to 13 residues. The V end lost 0 bases, the J end lost 8 bases, and 9 bases lay between the germline ends. Looked up from germline, CDR1 is KGHSH and CDR2 is LQKENI. CDR3 region: CASSPPDNPTQYF. The CDR3 nucleotides are TGTGCCAGCTCACCACCGGACAACCCTACGCAGTATTTT.